The entry that follows covers one T cell receptor (beta chain) sequence. The CDR3 contains 13 residues. The J segment lost 4 bases and the V segment lost 1 base, leaving 0 bases of the junction unmatched. Looked up from germline, CDR1 is SGHAT and CDR2 is FQNNGV. The data were produced by immunoSEQ multiplex PCR, yet TCRdb's version contains in-frame clones alone and is incomplete. This sample has roughly 34,000 clones, with about 92% found just once. The sample belongs to a study of T cell changes during pregnancy in multiple sclerosis. The V gene is TRBV11-2, the J gene TRBJ1-1, with TRBD1 identical over 7 bases. Specimen: CD4+ T cells from peripheral blood mononuclear cells, collected in the second trimester of pregnancy. The TCR sequence derives from a female donor in good health, enrolled as a control in a pregnancy study. DNA of the CDR3: TGTGCCAGCAGCTTAGCAGGGGGCACTGAAGCTTTCTTT. Its protein product is CASSLAGGTEAFF.